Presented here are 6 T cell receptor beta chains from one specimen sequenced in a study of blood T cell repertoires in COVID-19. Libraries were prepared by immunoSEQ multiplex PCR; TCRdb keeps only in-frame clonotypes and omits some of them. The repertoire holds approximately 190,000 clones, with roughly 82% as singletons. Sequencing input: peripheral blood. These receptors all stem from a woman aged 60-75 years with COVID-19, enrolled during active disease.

The CDR3 spells CASSWTAQSNQPQHF. Written as DNA, the CDR3 is TGTGCCAGCAGCTGGACTGCTCAAAGCAATCAGCCCCAGCATTTT. The chain couples TRBV5-5 to TRBJ1-5; unclear D gene. Per germline, CDR1 SGHKS and CDR2 YYEKEE (reference sequence). This CDR3 contains 15 residues. The V end lost 3 bases, the J end lost 1 base, and 11 bases lay between the germline ends.

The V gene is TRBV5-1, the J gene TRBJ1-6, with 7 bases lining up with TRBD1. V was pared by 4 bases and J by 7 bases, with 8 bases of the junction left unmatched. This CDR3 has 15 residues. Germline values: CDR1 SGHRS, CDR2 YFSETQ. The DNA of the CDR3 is TGCGCCAGCAGCGGATTGACAGGGTGGAATTCACCCCTCCACTTT. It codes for CASSGLTGWNSPLHF.

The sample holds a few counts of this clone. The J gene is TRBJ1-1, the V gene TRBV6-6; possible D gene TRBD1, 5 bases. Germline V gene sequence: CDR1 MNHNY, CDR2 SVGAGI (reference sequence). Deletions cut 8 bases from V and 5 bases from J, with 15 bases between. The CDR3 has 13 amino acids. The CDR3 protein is CASLRVVGTEAFF. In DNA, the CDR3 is TGTGCCAGCCTCAGGGTAGTGGGGACTGAAGCTTTCTTT.

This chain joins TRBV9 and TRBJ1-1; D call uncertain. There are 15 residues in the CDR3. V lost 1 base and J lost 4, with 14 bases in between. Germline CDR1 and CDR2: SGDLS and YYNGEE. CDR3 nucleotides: TGTGCCAGCAGCGTAACTGGGTCGGGGAGCACTGAAGCTTTCTTT. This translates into CASSVTGSGSTEAFF.

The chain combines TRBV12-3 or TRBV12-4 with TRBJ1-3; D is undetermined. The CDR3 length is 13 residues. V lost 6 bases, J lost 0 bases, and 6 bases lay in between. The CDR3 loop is CASRASSGNTIYF. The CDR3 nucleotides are TGTGCCAGCAGAGCTAGCTCTGGAAACACCATATATTTT.

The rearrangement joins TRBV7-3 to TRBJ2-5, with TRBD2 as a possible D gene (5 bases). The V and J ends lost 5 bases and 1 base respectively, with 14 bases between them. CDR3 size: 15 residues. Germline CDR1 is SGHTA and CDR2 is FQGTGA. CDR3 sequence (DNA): TGTGCCAGCAGCCCCGGTGGGGAGTCCCAAGAGACCCAGTACTTC. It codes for CASSPGGESQETQYF.